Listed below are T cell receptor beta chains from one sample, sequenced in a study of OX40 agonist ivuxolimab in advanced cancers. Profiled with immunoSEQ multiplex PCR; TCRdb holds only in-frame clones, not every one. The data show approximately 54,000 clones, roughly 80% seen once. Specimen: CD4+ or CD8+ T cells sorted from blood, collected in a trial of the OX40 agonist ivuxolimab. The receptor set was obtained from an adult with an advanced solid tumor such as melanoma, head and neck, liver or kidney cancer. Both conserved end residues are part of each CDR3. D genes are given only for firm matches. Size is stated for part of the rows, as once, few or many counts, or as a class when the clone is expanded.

CDR3 DNA: TGTGCCAGCAGTGAATTGGAACCTAACACCGGGGAGCTGTTTTTT; CDR3 protein: CASSELEPNTGELFF; D gene: .; CDR3 length: 15; clone size: .; V gene: TRBV2; J gene: TRBJ2-2
CDR3 DNA: TGTGCCAGCAGCTTAGTGGTTCCCCAGCGGGGGGCGGGGTACAATGAGCAGTTCTTC; CDR3 protein: CASSLVVPQRGAGYNEQFF; D gene: TRBD2; CDR3 length: 19; clone size: .; V gene: TRBV7-6; J gene: TRBJ2-1
CDR3 DNA: TGTGCCAGCTATTTGCCAGCCCTAAGTAGTCTGTTTTTT; CDR3 protein: CASYLPALSSLFF; D gene: .; CDR3 length: 13; clone size: .; V gene: TRBV6-5; J gene: TRBJ1-4
CDR3 DNA: TGCGCCAGCAGCGTCGGACAGGGCGCCGGGGAGACCCAGTACTTC; CDR3 protein: CASSVGQGAGETQYF; D gene: TRBD1; CDR3 length: 15; clone size: .; V gene: TRBV5-1; J gene: TRBJ2-5
CDR3 DNA: TGTGCCAGCAGTGAAGCGCTCCAGACAGGACTAGCTTATTCACCCCTCCACTTT; CDR3 protein: CASSEALQTGLAYSPLHF; D gene: .; CDR3 length: 18; clone size: .; V gene: TRBV6-1; J gene: TRBJ1-6
CDR3 DNA: TGTGCCAGCAGCCAGGTGGGGATCACTGAAGCTTTCTTT; CDR3 protein: CASSQVGITEAFF; D gene: .; CDR3 length: 13; clone size: .; V gene: TRBV7-2; J gene: TRBJ1-1
CDR3 DNA: TGTGCCACCAGCGCCGGGTTTGACGAGCAGTACTTC; CDR3 protein: CATSAGFDEQYF; D gene: .; CDR3 length: 12; clone size: .; V gene: TRBV15; J gene: TRBJ2-7
CDR3 DNA: TGTGCCAGCAGCTTAGGCCGGGGGCTGAACACCGGGGAGCTGTTTTTT; CDR3 protein: CASSLGRGLNTGELFF; D gene: .; CDR3 length: 16; clone size: few; V gene: TRBV7-9; J gene: TRBJ2-2
CDR3 DNA: TGTGCCACCCAGACAGGGCAGTATTTT; CDR3 protein: CATQTGQYF; D gene: .; CDR3 length: 9; clone size: .; V gene: TRBV19; J gene: TRBJ2-3
CDR3 DNA: TGTGCCATTCGACAGGGGGAGAAGAACACTGAAGCTTTCTTT; CDR3 protein: CAIRQGEKNTEAFF; D gene: TRBD1; CDR3 length: 14; clone size: .; V gene: TRBV10-3; J gene: TRBJ1-1
CDR3 DNA: TGTGCCAGCAGTGAAGCGGGGATGAACACTGAAGCTTTCTTT; CDR3 protein: CASSEAGMNTEAFF; D gene: .; CDR3 length: 14; clone size: .; V gene: TRBV6-1; J gene: TRBJ1-1
CDR3 DNA: TGTGCCACCATGGGTTGGAACACCGGGGAGCTGTTTTTT; CDR3 protein: CATMGWNTGELFF; D gene: .; CDR3 length: 13; clone size: .; V gene: TRBV2; J gene: TRBJ2-2
CDR3 DNA: TGTGCCAGCAGCGACAGGCATAATGAAAAACTGTTTTTT; CDR3 protein: CASSDRHNEKLFF; D gene: .; CDR3 length: 13; clone size: once; V gene: TRBV9; J gene: TRBJ1-4
CDR3 DNA: TGTGCCAGCAGCTTAACACTAGCGCGCACAGATACGCAGTATTTT; CDR3 protein: CASSLTLARTDTQYF; D gene: TRBD2; CDR3 length: 15; clone size: .; V gene: TRBV7-2; J gene: TRBJ2-3
CDR3 DNA: TGTGCCAGCAGCTTGGAGGGCGGGGGCTGGCACACAGATACGCAGTATTTT; CDR3 protein: CASSLEGGGWHTDTQYF; D gene: .; CDR3 length: 17; clone size: .; V gene: TRBV5-6; J gene: TRBJ2-3
CDR3 DNA: TGTGCCAGCAGCCCTACAACAGGGATGAGGCAGCCCCAGCATTTT; CDR3 protein: CASSPTTGMRQPQHF; D gene: .; CDR3 length: 15; clone size: .; V gene: TRBV7-2; J gene: TRBJ1-5
CDR3 DNA: TGTGCCAGCAGCAAAGGAGGGACTAGAGCATGCGAGCAGTACTTC; CDR3 protein: CASSKGGTRACEQYF; D gene: .; CDR3 length: 15; clone size: .; V gene: TRBV21-1; J gene: TRBJ2-7
CDR3 DNA: TGCAGTGCAACTAGAGGAGATACGCAGTATTTT; CDR3 protein: CSATRGDTQYF; D gene: .; CDR3 length: 11; clone size: .; V gene: TRBV20-1; J gene: TRBJ2-3
CDR3 DNA: TGTGCCAGCAGCCCGATGCGGGGGCCCCGTAACTATGGCTACACCTTC; CDR3 protein: CASSPMRGPRNYGYTF; D gene: .; CDR3 length: 16; clone size: medium-sized; V gene: TRBV14; J gene: TRBJ1-2
CDR3 DNA: TGTGCCACCAGCAGAGTGGGTAGCCCCAATGAGCAGTTCTTC; CDR3 protein: CATSRVGSPNEQFF; D gene: .; CDR3 length: 14; clone size: few; V gene: TRBV15; J gene: TRBJ2-1
CDR3 DNA: TGTGCCAGCAGTTACTCTGGGGGGAGGAGTTCAGATACGCAGTATTTT; CDR3 protein: CASSYSGGRSSDTQYF; D gene: .; CDR3 length: 16; clone size: .; V gene: TRBV6-5; J gene: TRBJ2-3
CDR3 DNA: TGTGCCAGCAGCTCTCAGGTGGGCGTAGCGGGGGTCACCTACAATGAGCAGTTCTTC; CDR3 protein: CASSSQVGVAGVTYNEQFF; D gene: TRBD2; CDR3 length: 19; clone size: .; V gene: TRBV7-9; J gene: TRBJ2-1
CDR3 DNA: TGTGCCAGCAAGAGCCGCCCCTACGAGCAGTACTTC; CDR3 protein: CASKSRPYEQYF; D gene: .; CDR3 length: 12; clone size: .; V gene: TRBV2; J gene: TRBJ2-7
CDR3 DNA: TGTGCCAGCAGGACCGGGACAGAAAATTCACCCCTCCACTTT; CDR3 protein: CASRTGTENSPLHF; D gene: TRBD1; CDR3 length: 14; clone size: .; V gene: TRBV25-1; J gene: TRBJ1-6
CDR3 DNA: TGTGCCAGCCGGGTGGGGGGCGAGGAGACCCAGTACTTC; CDR3 protein: CASRVGGEETQYF; D gene: .; CDR3 length: 13; clone size: .; V gene: TRBV5-4; J gene: TRBJ2-5
CDR3 DNA: TGTGCCACCGGGGGCGGGAATAGGAACATTCAGTACTTC; CDR3 protein: CATGGGNRNIQYF; D gene: .; CDR3 length: 13; clone size: .; V gene: TRBV27; J gene: TRBJ2-4
CDR3 DNA: TGTGCCAGCAGTTACTCCGTGGGGGGCGCGGGTCAGCCCCAGCATTTT; CDR3 protein: CASSYSVGGAGQPQHF; D gene: .; CDR3 length: 16; clone size: .; V gene: TRBV6-6; J gene: TRBJ1-5
CDR3 DNA: TGTGCCAGCAGCTCGAAGGGACATCGGAAGGACTATGGCTACACCTTC; CDR3 protein: CASSSKGHRKDYGYTF; D gene: .; CDR3 length: 16; clone size: once; V gene: TRBV7-2; J gene: TRBJ1-2
CDR3 DNA: TGCGCCAGCAGCCAAGATCCGAGCGGGGGGTCTAATGAGCAGTTCTTC; CDR3 protein: CASSQDPSGGSNEQFF; D gene: TRBD2; CDR3 length: 16; clone size: .; V gene: TRBV4-1; J gene: TRBJ2-1
CDR3 DNA: TGCGCCAGCAGCCAAGGCCTGCGGAATGAGCAGTTCTTC; CDR3 protein: CASSQGLRNEQFF; D gene: .; CDR3 length: 13; clone size: .; V gene: TRBV4-3; J gene: TRBJ2-1
CDR3 DNA: TGTGCCAGCAGCCCGGGACTAGCGGCATACAATGAGCAGTTCTTC; CDR3 protein: CASSPGLAAYNEQFF; D gene: TRBD2; CDR3 length: 15; clone size: .; V gene: TRBV5-8; J gene: TRBJ2-1
CDR3 DNA: TGTGCCAGCAGTGAGGACAGGGGTTGGTACACCTTC; CDR3 protein: CASSEDRGWYTF; D gene: TRBD1; CDR3 length: 12; clone size: .; V gene: TRBV6-5; J gene: TRBJ1-2
CDR3 DNA: TGTGCCAGCTCAAAGGATTCAAGGGACGAGCAGTACTTC; CDR3 protein: CASSKDSRDEQYF; D gene: .; CDR3 length: 13; clone size: few; V gene: TRBV5-4; J gene: TRBJ2-7
CDR3 DNA: TGTGCCAGCTCACCATTACCAGTAACGGTCGACGAGCAGTACTTC; CDR3 protein: CASSPLPVTVDEQYF; D gene: .; CDR3 length: 15; clone size: .; V gene: TRBV18; J gene: TRBJ2-7